This T cell receptor beta chain is from a study of shared T cell receptors in the human thymus. Clones were sequenced by immunoSEQ multiplex PCR, and TCRdb holds only the in-frame ones, with some missing. The table includes about 540,000 clones, roughly 74% detected once. Germline CDR1 reads SGHVS; CDR2 reads FQNEAQ. With 4 bases removed from V and 0 bases from J, the gap between germline ends came to 12 bases. The CDR3 runs to 15 residues. This clone was counted only a few times. These data also formed part of another study, on human thymus T cells. Turning to that study: All donors were healthy Finnish infants who were undergoing corrective surgery to treat congenital heart defects. Corrective heart surgery yielded the resections from which the thymus tissue came. There were highly overlapping thymic repertoires among unrelated individuals, as related research reported.

The receptor's source is a boy younger than two with a congenital heart defect. Sequencing was done on a sample of thymocytes. The genes are TRBV7-8 and TRBJ1-2; D gene uncertain. CDR3 protein: CASSSRRTSNYGYTF. The CDR3 DNA is TGTGCCAGCAGCTCCAGGCGAACGTCTAACTATGGCTACACCTTC.